These T cell receptor beta chains were read from a single sample in a study of cytomegalovirus exposure and HLA in healthy donors. Repertoires were generated with immunoSEQ multiplex PCR, while TCRdb's copy carries only in-frame clones and drops some. The table includes under 200,000 clones, about 75% detected once. Input material: PBMCs. The source is a woman in her 40s in good health and CMV-seropositive. The conserved cysteine and the conserved F or W are not part of the CDR3 here.

v_gene	j_gene	CDR3aa
TRBV27	TRBJ2-7	ASSSTSGTVRLEQY
TRBV27	TRBJ2-2	ASSPTLTGVDTGELF
TRBV27	TRBJ2-5	ASSLSGRGQETQY
TRBV7-9	TRBJ2-5	SSSSGTSGRVETQY
TRBV19	TRBJ1-1	ASSIPLDRRNTEAF
TRBV5-1	TRBJ2-7	ASRRLGRGSLSYEQY
TRBV28	TRBJ2-1	ASSLILDSPWGEQF
TRBV6-1	TRBJ1-1	ASSGSTGASPTEAF
TRBV4-2	TRBJ2-5	ASHKGGLAGEETQY
TRBV28	TRBJ2-7	ASQRQGVPYEQY
TRBV4-1	TRBJ1-5	ASSQDGFRGNQPQH
TRBV6-5	TRBJ2-7	ASSPLMGGTYEQY
TRBV2	TRBJ2-3	ASSEGGGGIVTDTQY
TRBV19	TRBJ1-1	ASSIRGGGTEAF
TRBV29-1	TRBJ1-1	SVVINTEAF
TRBV5-4	TRBJ2-7	ASSPTNSYEQY
TRBV4-3	TRBJ2-5	ASSQDLASGETQY
TRBV2	TRBJ2-3	ASSDRLTDTQY
TRBV29-1	TRBJ1-2	SVLGHDYGYT
TRBV28	TRBJ2-3	ASSPPRTSGRGHTQY
TRBV7-8	TRBJ2-2	ASSPARMGELF
TRBV7-2	TRBJ1-1	ASSSTALNTEAF
TRBV28	TRBJ2-3	ASTNRAGGRQDTQY